This TCR beta chain was profiled in a study of monozygotic twins with inflammatory bowel disease. Study findings and constraints: Healthy co-twins showed greater TCRbeta diversity (inverse Simpson) than IBD patients.

This CDR3 is 13 amino acids long. Germline V lookup: CDR1 MNHEY, CDR2 SMNVEV (reference sequence). From the 5' RACE reads, TCRdb lists one entry per CDR3 protein and no DNA. This sample's table has about 210,000 distinct CDR3 sequences. Comments on this clonotype: Its specificity is not known.

Total RNA isolation used whole blood (no T cell sorting was performed). The sequenced material came from blood. The chain recombines TRBV27 with TRBJ2-1; lacking DNA, the TRBD2 call made by TCRdb goes unchecked. The TCR comes from a human donor with ulcerative colitis or Crohn's disease, or a healthy co-twin of an affected twin (not recorded which). The CDR3 protein is CASGRASYNEQFF.